Described below is a single T cell receptor (beta chain) sequence and its context. This entry belongs to a study of blood T cell repertoires in COVID-19. This table comes from immunoSEQ multiplex PCR, and its TCRdb copy is limited to in-frame clones, with some not included. The table records 200,000 to 250,000 clones, roughly four fifths of them present only once. With V trimmed by 3 bases and J by 5 bases, 5 bases remained unmatched. Germline assignment: CDR1 SGHRS and CDR2 YFSETQ. The CDR3 runs to 13 residues. The study drew participants aged about 18 to 95 years from 20 to 30 US areas. The receptor comes from a woman aged 55-69 years who had recovered from COVID-19. Sequencing was carried out using PBMCs or T cells enriched from blood (not recorded which). V gene TRBV5-1 combines with J gene TRBJ2-7; 7 bases align to TRBD1. The CDR3 nucleotides are TGCGCCAGCAGCTCACAGGGGACCCACGAGCAGTACTTC. Protein sequence: CASSSQGTHEQYF.